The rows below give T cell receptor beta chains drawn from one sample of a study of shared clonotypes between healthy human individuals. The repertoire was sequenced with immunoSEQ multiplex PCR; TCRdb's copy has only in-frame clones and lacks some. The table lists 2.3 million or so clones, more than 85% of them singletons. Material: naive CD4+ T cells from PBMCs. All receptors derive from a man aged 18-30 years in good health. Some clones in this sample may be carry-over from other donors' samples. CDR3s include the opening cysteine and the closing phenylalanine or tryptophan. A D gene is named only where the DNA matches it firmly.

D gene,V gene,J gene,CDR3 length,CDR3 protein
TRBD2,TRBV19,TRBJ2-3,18,CATSRKGSGRARTDTQYF
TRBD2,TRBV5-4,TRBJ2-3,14,CASSLKTSADTQYF
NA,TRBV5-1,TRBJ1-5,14,CASSWDGDNQPQHF
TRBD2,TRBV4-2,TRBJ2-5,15,CASKTGAGAQETQYF
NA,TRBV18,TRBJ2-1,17,CASSPSPLSGTYNEQFF
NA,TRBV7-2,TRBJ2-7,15,CASSLGVGWAYEQYF
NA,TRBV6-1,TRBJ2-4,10,CASSELGWYF
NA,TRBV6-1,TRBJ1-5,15,CASSGVVVGNQPQHF
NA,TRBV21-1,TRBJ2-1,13,CASSRNIIGEQFF
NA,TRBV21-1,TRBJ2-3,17,CASSPDRPETSTDTQYF
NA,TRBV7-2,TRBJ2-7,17,CASSTRTFVGGPYEQYF
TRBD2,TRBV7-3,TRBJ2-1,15,CASSRGLAVYNEQFF
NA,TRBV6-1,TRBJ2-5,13,CASDRTVGETQYF
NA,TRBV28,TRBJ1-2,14,CASTPGDANYGYTF
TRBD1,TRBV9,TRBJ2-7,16,CASSVGGTALSYEQYF
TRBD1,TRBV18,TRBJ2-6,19,CASSPFSGQGYTGANVLTF
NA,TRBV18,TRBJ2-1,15,CASSPLVRAYNEQFF
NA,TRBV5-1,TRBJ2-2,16,CASSSQGEGNTGELFF
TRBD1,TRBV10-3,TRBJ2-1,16,CAIRVTGGRSYNEQFF
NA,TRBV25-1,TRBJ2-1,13,CASSDGDLPRQFF
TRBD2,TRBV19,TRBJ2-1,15,CASSRQSGSGGEQFF
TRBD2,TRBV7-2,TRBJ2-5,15,CASSLGLAAGETQYF
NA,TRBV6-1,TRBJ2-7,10,CASTLGEQYF
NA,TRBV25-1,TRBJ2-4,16,CASSGRTEPAKNIQYF
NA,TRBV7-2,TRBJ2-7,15,CASSPSGASGYEQYF
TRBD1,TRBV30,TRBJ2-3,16,CAWNPGQGAGTDTQYF
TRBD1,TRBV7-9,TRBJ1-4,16,CASSLWDRGGNEKLFF
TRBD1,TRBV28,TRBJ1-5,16,CASASASGGVRQPQHF
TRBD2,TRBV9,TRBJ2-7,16,CASSARGTSASYEQYF
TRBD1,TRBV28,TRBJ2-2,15,CASSSGTGGSGELFF
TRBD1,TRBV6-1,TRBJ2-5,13,CASRQGARETQYF
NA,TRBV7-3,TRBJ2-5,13,CASSPQVLGEQYF
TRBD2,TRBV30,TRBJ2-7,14,CAWTNTSGSHEQYF
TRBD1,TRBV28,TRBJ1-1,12,CASIPVTGSAFF
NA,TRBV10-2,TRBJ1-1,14,CASSAGPRNTEAFF
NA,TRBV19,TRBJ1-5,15,CASSSRGASNQPQHF
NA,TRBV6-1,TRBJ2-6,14,CASKTTPGANVLTF
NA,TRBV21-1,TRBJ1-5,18,CASSKKGRVKKWNQPQHF
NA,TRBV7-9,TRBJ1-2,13,CASSIYTNYGYTF
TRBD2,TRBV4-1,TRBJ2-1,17,CASSQGRGTSTNNEQFF